Shown below are 20 T cell receptor beta chains from a single sample sequenced in a study of blood T cell repertoires in COVID-19. Sequencing used immunoSEQ multiplex PCR; TCRdb keeps in-frame clones, though not all of them. The repertoire holds some 280,000 clones, with about 89% as singletons. Sample: peripheral blood. Every receptor here comes from a woman aged 55-70 years with acute or convalescent COVID-19.

This rearrangement joins TRBV5-4 to TRBJ2-5; 7 bases fit TRBD1. Trimming removed 4 bases from V and 5 bases from J; junction bases left unmatched: 8. The CDR3 consists of 14 residues. Germline V gene sequence: CDR1 SGHNT, CDR2 YYREEE (reference sequence). The CDR3 loop is CASSAETGLETQYF. The DNA for the CDR3 is TGTGCCAGCAGCGCCGAGACAGGGTTGGAGACCCAGTACTTC.

This clone occurred a few times. V usage is TRBV11-2 and J usage is TRBJ1-5; D may be TRBD1 (6 bases). V lost 1 base and J 5 bases, leaving 12 bases between the germline ends. Germline values: CDR1 SGHAT, CDR2 FQNNGV. The CDR3 length is 15 residues. The CDR3 spells CASSLGAQGYQPQHF. The CDR3 DNA is TGTGCCAGCAGCTTAGGGGCACAGGGTTATCAGCCCCAGCATTTT.

V is TRBV5-1 and J is TRBJ2-7; tentative D call: TRBD2 (6 bases). V was trimmed by 4 bases and J by 0 bases, leaving 14 bases between them. This CDR3 comprises 15 residues. Germline CDR1 and CDR2: SGHRS and YFSETQ. Here the CDR3 DNA reads TGCGCCAGCAGCCTCGGGACTTCGAGCTCCTACGAGCAGTACTTC. It translates to CASSLGTSSSYEQYF.

The chain employs TRBV12-3 or TRBV12-4 and TRBJ2-1, with TRBD2 matching 10 bases. The CDR3 extends over 13 amino acids. The V segment lost 6 bases and the J segment 10 bases; nucleotides outside the gene matches: 6. CDR3 DNA: TGTGCCAGCAGAGCGGGGGGGCCCGGGGAGCAGTTCTTC. The encoded protein is CASRAGGPGEQFF.

V and J are TRBV27 and TRBJ2-1, with a tentative D call TRBD2 (5 bases). Deletions cut 7 bases from V and 8 bases from J, with 15 bases between. Germline CDR1 MNHEY, CDR2 SMNVEV (reference sequence). The CDR3 extends over 13 amino acids. CDR3 in DNA: TGTGCCAGCACCTACGACTATCGATATGAGCAGTTCTTC. Its translation: CASTYDYRYEQFF.

J is TRBJ1-4 and V is TRBV4-1, with 10 bases lining up with TRBD1. The trim removed 8 bases at V and 7 bases at J, leaving 19 bases unmatched. The germline V gene encodes CDR1 MGHRA and CDR2 YSYEKL. The CDR3 sequence is 18 residues long. The CDR3 nucleotides are TGCGCCAGCGGCCTATCGGGACAGGGGCCAATAGGGGGTGAAAAACTGTTTTTT. Encoded protein: CASGLSGQGPIGGEKLFF.

This sequence joins TRBV5-1 and TRBJ1-1; 7 bases match TRBD1. Trimming removed 4 bases from V and 12 bases from J; junction bases left unmatched: 12. The CDR3 has 13 residues. The germline V gene has CDR1 SGHRS and CDR2 YFSETQ. The CDR3 region has the DNA TGCGCCAGCAGCATACAGGGGACCGCCTGGACTTTCTTT. It translates to CASSIQGTAWTFF.

The rearrangement joins TRBV5-1 to TRBJ2-7, with D unclear. The CDR3 contains 15 residues. CDR1 and CDR2 (germline): SGHRS, YFSETQ. Deletions cut 4 bases from V and 0 bases from J, with 14 bases between. The CDR3 here is CASSPTGSSSYEQYF. DNA for the CDR3: TGCGCCAGCAGCCCCACGGGTTCAAGCTCCTACGAGCAGTACTTC.

The gene calls are TRBV28 and TRBJ2-7; TRBD2 matches at 13 bases. Germline CDR1 reads MDHEN; CDR2 reads SYDVKM. The CDR3 contains 14 residues. V lost 6 bases and J lost 3; bases outside the gene matches: 2. CDR3 amino acids: CASSRTSGSYEQYF. Here the CDR3 DNA reads TGTGCCAGCAGCAGGACTAGCGGGAGCTACGAGCAGTACTTC.

The chain links TRBV5-6 to TRBJ2-1; D is uncertain. Germline lookup yields CDR1 SGHDT and CDR2 YYEEEE. The CDR3 covers 14 residues. V was cut by 0 bases and J by 6 bases, with 10 bases left in between. In DNA form, the CDR3 reads TGTGCCAGCAGCTTGGCCTTGACGGGCAATGAGCAGTTCTTC. It yields the protein CASSLALTGNEQFF.

This chain uses TRBV7-9 with TRBJ1-2; D not resolved. The CDR3 sequence is 12 residues long. Germline CDR1 is SEHNR and CDR2 is FQNEAQ (reference sequence). Deletions cut 5 bases from V and 7 bases from J, with 11 bases between. The DNA for the CDR3 is TGTGCCAGCAGCCATCAGGAGGCTGGCTACACCTTC. Translation gives CASSHQEAGYTF.

This clone was recorded only once. The V gene is TRBV30, the J gene TRBJ2-1, with a tentative D call TRBD2 (6 bases). Trimming cost V 6 bases and J 3 bases, with 21 bases left between them. The CDR3 has 16 residues. CDR1 is GTSNPN, CDR2 SVGIG, per germline (reference sequence). CDR3 loop: CACQIGAGPLYNEQFF. DNA of the CDR3: TGTGCCTGCCAGATCGGGGCGGGGCCCCTCTACAATGAGCAGTTCTTC. Complete variable domain (other parts from reference TRBV30 and TRBJ2-1): SQTIHQWPATLVQPVGSPLSLECTVEGTSNPNLYWYRQAAGRGLQLLFYSVGIGQISSEVPQNLSASRPQDRQFILSSKKLLLSDSGFYLCACQIGAGPLYNEQFFGPGTRLTVL.

J is TRBJ2-7 and V is TRBV3-1 (or the pseudogene TRBV3-2), with 8 positions matching TRBD2. Germline CDR1 is LGHDT and CDR2 is YNNKEL (reference sequence). CDR3 length: 17 amino acids. V lost 3 bases, J lost 0 bases, and 10 bases stayed unmatched. CDR3 loop: CASSHKRLAPNSYEQYF. In DNA form, the CDR3 reads TGTGCCAGCAGCCACAAAAGACTAGCGCCAAACTCCTACGAGCAGTACTTC.

The rearrangement uses TRBV4-3 and TRBJ1-5; no firm D call. The V gene's germline CDR1 is LGHNA and CDR2 YSLEER. The V gene lost 4 bases and the J gene lost 0 bases, with 19 bases spanning the gap. The CDR3 runs to 18 residues. The CDR3 DNA follows: TGCGCCAGCAGCCCCGCACTTGGACGGGGATATAGCAATCAGCCCCAGCATTTT. It is translated as CASSPALGRGYSNQPQHF.

This clone was seen once. This chain connects TRBV7-2 to TRBJ1-3; a weak D match, TRBD1 (5 bases). The CDR3 sequence is 16 residues long. V shed 5 bases and J shed 0 bases, with 14 bases lying between them. Germline CDR1 reads SGHTA; CDR2 reads FQGNSA. CDR3 amino acids: CASSARAPSSGNTIYF. DNA for the CDR3: TGTGCCAGCAGCGCCAGGGCCCCGAGCTCTGGAAACACCATATATTTT.

The chain links TRBV30 to TRBJ1-4; D might be TRBD1 (5 bases). This CDR3 contains 13 residues. The V end lost 8 bases, the J end lost 5 bases, and 15 bases lay between the germline ends. The V gene's germline CDR1 is GTSNPN and CDR2 SVGIG (reference sequence). CDR3 residues: CAGARGSNEKLFF. CDR3 DNA sequence: TGTGCCGGGGCGCGCGGATCAAATGAAAAACTGTTTTTT.

The chain uses TRBV10-3 and TRBJ2-1, with a possible D match to TRBD2 (5 bases). V dropped 2 bases and J dropped 0 bases, with 8 bases sitting between them. Germline assignment: CDR1 ENHRY and CDR2 SYGVKD. CDR3 size: 15 residues. This chain's CDR3 is CAISEGGSSYNEQFF. The CDR3, as DNA: TGTGCCATCAGTGAGGGAGGATCCTCCTACAATGAGCAGTTCTTC.

This rearrangement joins TRBV7-6 to TRBJ1-5; TRBD1 matches 10 bases. The V gene end was trimmed by 5 bases and the J gene end by 6 bases; junction bases not matched to a gene: 7. The CDR3 is 15 amino acids. Germline assignment: CDR1 SGHVS and CDR2 FNYEAQ. CDR3 region: CASSQGQGGVQPQHF. CDR3 sequence (DNA): TGTGCCAGCAGCCAAGGACAGGGGGGTGTTCAGCCCCAGCATTTT.

The rearrangement uses TRBV11-2 and TRBJ2-7; D is possibly TRBD2 (6 bases). CDR1 and CDR2 (germline): SGHAT, FQNNGV. V lost 2 bases and J lost 5, with 13 bases in between. The CDR3 length is 14 residues. The CDR3 reads CASSLSEGKHEQYF. The CDR3 DNA is TGTGCCAGCAGCTTATCGGAGGGCAAGCACGAGCAGTACTTC.

This clone was observed once. J is TRBJ2-5 and V is TRBV4-2; 8 nucleotides line up with TRBD2. Germline V gene data show CDR1 as LGHNA and CDR2 as YNFKEQ. Trimming took 4 bases from V and 5 from J; bases not matched to a gene: 12. This CDR3 comprises 16 residues. The CDR3 loop reads CASSPLGSGGRETQYF. In nucleotides, the CDR3 is TGTGCCAGCAGCCCCCTGGGGAGCGGGGGCCGGGAGACCCAGTACTTC.